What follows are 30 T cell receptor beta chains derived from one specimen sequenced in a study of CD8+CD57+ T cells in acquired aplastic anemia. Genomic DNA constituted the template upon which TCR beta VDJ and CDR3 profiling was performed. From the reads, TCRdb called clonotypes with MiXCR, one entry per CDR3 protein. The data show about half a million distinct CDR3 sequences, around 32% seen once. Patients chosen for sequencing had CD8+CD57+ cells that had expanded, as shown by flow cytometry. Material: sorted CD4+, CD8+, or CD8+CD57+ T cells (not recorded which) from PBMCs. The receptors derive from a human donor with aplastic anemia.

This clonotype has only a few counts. CDR3 in DNA: TGTGCCAGCAGCTTAAAAGGGGAGGCTTTCTTT. Its protein product is CASSLKGEAFF. The chain combines TRBV7-9 with TRBJ1-1, with D possibly TRBD1 on 5 matching bases. The CDR3 has 11 residues. Trimming stripped 2 bases from V and 11 bases from J, with 9 bases between. Germline V gene data show CDR1 as SEHNR and CDR2 as FQNEAQ (reference sequence).

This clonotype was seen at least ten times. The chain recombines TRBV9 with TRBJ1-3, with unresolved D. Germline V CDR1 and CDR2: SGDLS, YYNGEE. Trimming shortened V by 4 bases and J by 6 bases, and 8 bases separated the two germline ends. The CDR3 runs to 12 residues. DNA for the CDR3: TGTGCCAGCAGCTCCTCTCAAAACACCATATATTTT. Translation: CASSSSQNTIYF.

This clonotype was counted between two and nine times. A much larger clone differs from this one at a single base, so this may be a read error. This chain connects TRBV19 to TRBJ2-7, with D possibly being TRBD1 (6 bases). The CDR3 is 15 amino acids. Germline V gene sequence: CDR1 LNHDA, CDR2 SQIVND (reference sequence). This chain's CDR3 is CARSIARDTGYEQYF. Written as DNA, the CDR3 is TGTGCCAGGAGTATCGCAAGGGACACCGGCTACGAGCAGTACTTC.

The CDR3 DNA follows: TGTGCCATCAGTACGGTTACCCGTGGCAGCAATGAGCAGTACTTC. Amino acids: CAISTVTRGSNEQYF. The chain recombines TRBV10-3 with TRBJ2-7; unclear D gene. The CDR3 consists of 15 residues. V dropped 5 bases and J dropped 7 bases, with 21 bases sitting between them. Germline CDR1 and CDR2: ENHRY and SYGVKD.

The CDR3 is CASTRDRGGLDTIYF. In DNA, the CDR3 is TGTGCCAGTACCCGGGACAGGGGCGGATTGGACACCATATATTTT. The genes are TRBV19 and TRBJ1-3; TRBD1 matches at 10 bases. The CDR3 spans 15 residues. With V trimmed by 7 bases and J by 8 bases, 11 bases remained unmatched. Germline V gene data show CDR1 as LNHDA and CDR2 as SQIVND (reference sequence).

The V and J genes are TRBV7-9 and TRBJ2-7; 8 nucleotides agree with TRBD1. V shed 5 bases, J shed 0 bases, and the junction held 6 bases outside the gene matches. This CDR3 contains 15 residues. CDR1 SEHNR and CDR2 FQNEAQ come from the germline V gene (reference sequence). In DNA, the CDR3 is TGTGCCAGCAGCCCCTACAGGGGGGACTCCTACGAGCAGTACTTC. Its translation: CASSPYRGDSYEQYF.

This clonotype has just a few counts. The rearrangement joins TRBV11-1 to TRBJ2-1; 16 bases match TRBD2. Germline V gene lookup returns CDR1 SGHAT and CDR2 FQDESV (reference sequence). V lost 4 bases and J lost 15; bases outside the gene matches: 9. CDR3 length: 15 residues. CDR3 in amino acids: CASSYGTSGGDGAFF. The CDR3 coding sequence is TGTGCCAGCAGCTACGGGACTAGCGGGGGGGATGGGGCGTTCTTC.

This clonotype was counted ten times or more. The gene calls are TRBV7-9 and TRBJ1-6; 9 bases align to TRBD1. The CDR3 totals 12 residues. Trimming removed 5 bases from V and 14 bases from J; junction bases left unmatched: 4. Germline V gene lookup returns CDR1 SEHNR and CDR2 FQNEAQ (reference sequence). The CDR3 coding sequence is TGTGCCAGCAGCCCCGACAGGGGGGCCCTCCACTTT. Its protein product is CASSPDRGALHF.

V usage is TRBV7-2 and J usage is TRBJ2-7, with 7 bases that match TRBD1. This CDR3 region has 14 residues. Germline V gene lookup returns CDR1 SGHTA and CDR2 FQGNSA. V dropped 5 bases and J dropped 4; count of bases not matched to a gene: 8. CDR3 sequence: CASSLSTGQYEQYF. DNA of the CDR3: TGTGCCAGCAGCCTTTCGACAGGGCAGTACGAGCAGTACTTC. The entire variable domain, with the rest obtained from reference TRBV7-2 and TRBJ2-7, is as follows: GAGVSQSPSNKVTEKGKDVELRCDPISGHTALYWYRQSLGQGLEFLIYFQGNSAPDKSGLPSDRFSAERTGGSVSTLTIQRTQQEDSAVYLCASSLSTGQYEQYFGPGTRLTVT.

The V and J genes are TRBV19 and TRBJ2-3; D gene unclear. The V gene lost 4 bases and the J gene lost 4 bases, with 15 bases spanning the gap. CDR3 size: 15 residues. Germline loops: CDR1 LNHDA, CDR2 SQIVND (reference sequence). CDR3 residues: CASSTPGVVADTQYF. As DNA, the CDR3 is TGTGCCAGTAGTACCCCCGGCGTCGTGGCAGATACGCAGTATTTT.

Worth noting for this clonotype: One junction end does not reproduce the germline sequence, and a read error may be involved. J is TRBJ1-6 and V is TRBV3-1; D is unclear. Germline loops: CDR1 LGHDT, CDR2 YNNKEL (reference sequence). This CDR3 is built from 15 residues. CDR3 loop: CASSQGQVYNPPLHF. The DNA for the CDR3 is TGTGCCAGCAGCCAAGGTCAGGTTTATAATCCACCCCTCCACTTT.

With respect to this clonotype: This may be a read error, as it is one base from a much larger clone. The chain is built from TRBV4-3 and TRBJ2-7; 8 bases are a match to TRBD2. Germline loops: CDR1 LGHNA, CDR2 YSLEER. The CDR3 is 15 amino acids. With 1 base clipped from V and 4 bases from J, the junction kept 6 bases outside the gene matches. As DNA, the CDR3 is TGCGCCAGCAGCCAAGTGACTAGCGCTCATTACGAGCAGTACTTC. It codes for CASSQVTSAHYEQYF.

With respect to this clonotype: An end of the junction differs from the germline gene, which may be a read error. The CDR3 is CASSYSNGGRSQHF. The CDR3 DNA reads as TGTGCCAGCAGTTACTCGAATGGGGGCAGGTCCCAGCATTTT. The rearrangement links TRBV10-3 to TRBJ1-5; a weak D match, TRBD1 (6 bases). The CDR3 length is 14 residues. The V gene's germline CDR1 is ENHRY and CDR2 SYGVKD.

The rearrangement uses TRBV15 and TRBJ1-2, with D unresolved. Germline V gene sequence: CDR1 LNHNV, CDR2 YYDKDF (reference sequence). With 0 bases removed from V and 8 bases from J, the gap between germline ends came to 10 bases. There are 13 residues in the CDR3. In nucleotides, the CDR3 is TGTGCCACCAGCAGAGATCGGGCCAGAGGCTACACCTTC. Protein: CATSRDRARGYTF.

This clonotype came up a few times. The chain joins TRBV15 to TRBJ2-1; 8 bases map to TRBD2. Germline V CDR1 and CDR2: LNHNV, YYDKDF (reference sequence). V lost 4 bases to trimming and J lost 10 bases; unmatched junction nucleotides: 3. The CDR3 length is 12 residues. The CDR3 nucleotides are TGTGCCACCAGCAACGGACTAGCCGAGCAGTTCTTC. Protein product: CATSNGLAEQFF.

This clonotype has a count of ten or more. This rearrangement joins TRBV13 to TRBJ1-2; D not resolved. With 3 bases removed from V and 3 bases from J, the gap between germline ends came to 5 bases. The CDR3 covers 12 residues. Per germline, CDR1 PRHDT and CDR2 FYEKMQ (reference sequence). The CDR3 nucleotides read TGTGCCAGCAGCTTCGTCGACTATGGCTACACCTTC. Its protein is CASSFVDYGYTF.

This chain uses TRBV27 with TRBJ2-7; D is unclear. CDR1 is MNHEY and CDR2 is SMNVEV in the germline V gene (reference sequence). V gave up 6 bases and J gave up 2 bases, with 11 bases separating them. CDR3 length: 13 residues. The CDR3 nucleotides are TGTGCCAGCAGAGGCGTGATAACCTACGAGCAGTACTTC. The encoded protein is CASRGVITYEQYF.

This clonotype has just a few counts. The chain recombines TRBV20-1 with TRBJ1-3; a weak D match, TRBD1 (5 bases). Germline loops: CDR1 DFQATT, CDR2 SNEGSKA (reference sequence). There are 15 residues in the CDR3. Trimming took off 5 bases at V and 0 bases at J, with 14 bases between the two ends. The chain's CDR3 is CSARSQGNSGNTIYF. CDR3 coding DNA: TGCAGTGCTCGAAGTCAGGGAAACTCTGGAAACACCATATATTTT.

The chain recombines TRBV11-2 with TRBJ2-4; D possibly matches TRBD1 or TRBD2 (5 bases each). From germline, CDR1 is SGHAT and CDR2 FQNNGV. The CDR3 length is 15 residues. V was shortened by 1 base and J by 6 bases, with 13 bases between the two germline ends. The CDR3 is CASSLATERGNIQYF. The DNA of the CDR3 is TGTGCCAGCAGCTTAGCGACAGAGAGGGGAAACATTCAGTACTTC.

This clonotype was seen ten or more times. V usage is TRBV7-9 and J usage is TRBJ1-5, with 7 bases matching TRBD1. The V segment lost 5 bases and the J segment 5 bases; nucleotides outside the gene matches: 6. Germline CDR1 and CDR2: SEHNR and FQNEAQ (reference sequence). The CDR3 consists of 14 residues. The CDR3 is CASSPTGYDQPQHF. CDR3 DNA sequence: TGTGCCAGCAGCCCGACAGGGTATGATCAGCCCCAGCATTTT.

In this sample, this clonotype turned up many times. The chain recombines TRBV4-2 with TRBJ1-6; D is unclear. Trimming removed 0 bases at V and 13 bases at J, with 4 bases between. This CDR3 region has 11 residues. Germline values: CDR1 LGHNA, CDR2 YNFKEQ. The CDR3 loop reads CASSQDGPLHF. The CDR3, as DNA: TGTGCCAGCAGCCAAGATGGGCCCCTCCACTTT.

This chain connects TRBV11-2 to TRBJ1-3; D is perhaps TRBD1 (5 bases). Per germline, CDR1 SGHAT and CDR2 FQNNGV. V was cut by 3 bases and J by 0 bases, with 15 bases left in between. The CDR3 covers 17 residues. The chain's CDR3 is CASSLGQGTPSGNTIYF. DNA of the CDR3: TGTGCCAGCAGCTTGGGCCAGGGTACTCCCTCTGGAAACACCATATATTTT.

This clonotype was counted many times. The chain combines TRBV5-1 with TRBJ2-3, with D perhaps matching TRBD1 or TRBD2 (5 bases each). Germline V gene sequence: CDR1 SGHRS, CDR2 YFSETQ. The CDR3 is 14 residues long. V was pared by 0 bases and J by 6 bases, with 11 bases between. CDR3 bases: TGCGCCAGCAGCTTGGGGGACCCGGTCGATACGCAGTATTTT. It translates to CASSLGDPVDTQYF.

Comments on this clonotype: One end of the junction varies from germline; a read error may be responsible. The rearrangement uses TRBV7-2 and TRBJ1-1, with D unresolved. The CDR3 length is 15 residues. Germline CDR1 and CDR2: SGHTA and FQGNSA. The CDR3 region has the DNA TGTGCCGGCAGCCCCCGGACGGACGTGAACACTGAAGCTTTCTTT. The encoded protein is CAGSPRTDVNTEAFF.

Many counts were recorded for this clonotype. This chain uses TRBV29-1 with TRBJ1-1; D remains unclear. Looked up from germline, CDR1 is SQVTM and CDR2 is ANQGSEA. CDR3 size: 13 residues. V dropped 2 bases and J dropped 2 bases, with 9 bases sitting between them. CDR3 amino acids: CSVERSYNTEAFF. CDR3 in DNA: TGCAGCGTTGAAAGGTCTTATAACACTGAAGCTTTCTTT. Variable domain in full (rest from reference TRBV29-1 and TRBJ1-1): SAVISQKPSRDICQRGTSLTIQCQVDSQVTMMFWYRQQPGQSLTLIATANQGSEATYESGFVIDKFPISRPNLTFSTLTVSNMSPEDSSIYLCSVERSYNTEAFFGQGTRLTVV.

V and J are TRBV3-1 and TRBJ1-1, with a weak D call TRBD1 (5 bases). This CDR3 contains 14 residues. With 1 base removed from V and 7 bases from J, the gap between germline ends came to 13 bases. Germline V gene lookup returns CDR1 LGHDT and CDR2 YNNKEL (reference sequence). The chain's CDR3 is CASSQVRGEGEAFF. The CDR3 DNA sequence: TGTGCCAGCAGCCAAGTTCGAGGGGAGGGTGAAGCTTTCTTT.

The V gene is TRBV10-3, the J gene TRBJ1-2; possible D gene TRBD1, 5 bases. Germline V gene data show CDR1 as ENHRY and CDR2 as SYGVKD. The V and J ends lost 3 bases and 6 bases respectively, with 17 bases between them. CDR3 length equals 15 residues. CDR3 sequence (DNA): TGTGCCATCAGTGACCTAAGAGGGGTCAACGATGGCTACACCTTC. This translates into CAISDLRGVNDGYTF.

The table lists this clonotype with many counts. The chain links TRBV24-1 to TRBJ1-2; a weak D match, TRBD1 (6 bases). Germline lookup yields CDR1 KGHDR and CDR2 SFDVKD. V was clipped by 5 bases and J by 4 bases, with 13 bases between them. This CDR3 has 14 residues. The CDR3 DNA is TGTGCCACCAGTGGCGGGGGGCCATTCTATGGCTACACCTTC. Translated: CATSGGGPFYGYTF.

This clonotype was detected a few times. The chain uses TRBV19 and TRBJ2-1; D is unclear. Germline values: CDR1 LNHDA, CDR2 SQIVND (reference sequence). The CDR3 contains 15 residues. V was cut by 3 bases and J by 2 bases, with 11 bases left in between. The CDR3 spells CASSMSTRTYNEQFF. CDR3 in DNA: TGTGCCAGTAGTATGTCTACAAGAACCTACAATGAGCAGTTCTTC.

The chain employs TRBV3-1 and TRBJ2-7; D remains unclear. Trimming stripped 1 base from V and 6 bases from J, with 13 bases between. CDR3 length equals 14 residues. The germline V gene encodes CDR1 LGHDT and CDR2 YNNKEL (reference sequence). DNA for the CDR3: TGTGCCAGCAGCCAAGCGGGCGCCAATAGCGAGCAGTACTTC. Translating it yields CASSQAGANSEQYF.